The 11 T cell receptor beta chains below come from one sample, sequenced in a study of neurological immune-mediated disorders. MiXCR, run by TCRdb on the 5' RACE reads, gives a single entry per CDR3 protein. The table records about 16,000 distinct CDR3 sequences, roughly 14% of them present only once. The material sequenced was PBMCs. These receptors came from a man aged 60-69 years with HTLV-1-associated myelopathy (HAM/TSP).

This clonotype was observed many times. The chain uses TRBV18 and TRBJ2-7; tentative D call: TRBD2 (5 bases). The germline gives CDR1 KGHSH, CDR2 LQKENI. There are 13 residues in the CDR3. V shed 2 bases and J shed 0 bases, with 5 bases lying between them. The CDR3 sequence: CASSPGSSYEQYF. The CDR3 DNA reads as TGTGCCAGCTCACCAGGGAGCTCCTACGAGCAGTACTTC.

This clonotype was detected ten times or more. The chain uses TRBV12-3 or TRBV12-4 and TRBJ2-3; 10 bases fit TRBD1. The CDR3 is 16 residues long. J gave up 2 bases and V 6 bases, and 8 bases lay outside the gene matches. CDR3 loop: CASRPDRGRDTDTQYF. The DNA for the CDR3 is TGTGCCAGCAGACCCGACAGGGGGCGGGACACAGATACGCAGTATTTT.

This clonotype was seen ten or more times. The chain carries TRBV12-3 or TRBV12-4 and TRBJ1-4, with D perhaps TRBD1 (6 bases). CDR3 length: 14 amino acids. Trimming removed 4 bases at V and 8 bases at J, with 14 bases between. In DNA form, the CDR3 reads TGTGCCAGCAGTTCCCGGACAGAAAGGGAAAAACTGTTTTTT. Its protein is CASSSRTEREKLFF.

The V gene is TRBV6-1, the J gene TRBJ2-7; 12 bases fit TRBD2. V lost 2 bases to trimming and J lost 3 bases; unmatched junction nucleotides: 5. Per germline, CDR1 MNHNS and CDR2 SASEGT. The CDR3 spans 16 residues. The CDR3 loop is CASSERGLAGNYEQYF. DNA of the CDR3: TGTGCCAGCAGTGAACGCGGACTAGCGGGAAACTACGAGCAGTACTTC.

The chain couples TRBV5-6 to TRBJ2-1; TRBD2 matches 12 bases. The V segment lost 1 base and the J segment 12 bases; nucleotides outside the gene matches: 8. Germline V gene data show CDR1 as SGHDT and CDR2 as YYEEEE. CDR3 length: 15 amino acids. The CDR3 DNA follows: TGTGCCAGCAGCTTGCCACTAGCGGGAGGTCTTGCGCAGTTCTTC. Residues: CASSLPLAGGLAQFF.

In this sample, this clonotype turned up once. Without the conserved terminal phenylalanine or tryptophan, this CDR3 likely stems from a read error. The chain joins TRBV5-1 to TRBJ2-7, with TRBD2 as a possible D gene (6 bases). Germline V CDR1 and CDR2: SGHRS, YFSETQ. The CDR3 is 15 amino acids. V was pared by 4 bases and J by 4 bases, with 18 bases between. CDR3 DNA: TGCGCCAGCAGCCGGGGGTTACAGTCCGCATACGAGCAGTACCTC. Translating it yields CASSRGLQSAYEQYL.

This clonotype was recorded many times. V is TRBV5-1 and J is TRBJ2-3, with 12 bases fitting TRBD2. From germline, CDR1 is SGHRS and CDR2 YFSETQ. The CDR3 is 16 amino acids. Germline trimming cut 3 bases from V and 5 bases from J; bases unmatched to any gene: 7. Here the CDR3 reads CASSSASGGAVDTQYF. In DNA form, the CDR3 reads TGCGCCAGCAGCTCGGCTAGCGGGGGGGCTGTAGATACGCAGTATTTT.

The chain uses TRBV12-3 or TRBV12-4 and TRBJ1-4, with 7 bases matching TRBD1. The junction had 2 bases not matched to a gene; V was cut back by 5 bases and J by 5 bases. CDR3 length: 13 amino acids. The CDR3 region is CASSQDRNEKLFF. In DNA, the CDR3 is TGTGCCAGCAGTCAGGACAGGAATGAAAAACTGTTTTTT.

This clonotype was seen repeatedly, ten times or more. The chain uses TRBV5-1 and TRBJ2-3; 11 bases are shared with TRBD1. The CDR3 covers 16 residues. With V trimmed by 2 bases and J by 5 bases, 7 bases remained unmatched. Germline V lookup: CDR1 SGHRS, CDR2 YFSETQ. CDR3 residues: CASSLSGQGAVDTQYF. For the CDR3, the DNA is TGCGCCAGCAGCTTATCTGGACAGGGGGCTGTAGATACGCAGTATTTT.

Comment on this clonotype: A junction end diverges from the germline sequence, so it may reflect a read error. This chain connects TRBV20-1 to TRBJ2-7; 8 positions agree with TRBD1. Looked up from germline, CDR1 is DFQATT and CDR2 is SNEGSKA (reference sequence). The CDR3 length is 18 residues. CDR3 residues: CSARDWRQGNFSSYEQYF. DNA for the CDR3: TGCAGTGCTAGAGATTGGAGACAGGGGAATTTTAGTTCCTACGAGCAATACTTC.

This clonotype was counted many times. V gene TRBV6-2 or TRBV6-3 combines with J gene TRBJ1-4, with 8 bases fitting TRBD1. The CDR3 length is 15 residues. The junction had 5 bases not matched to a gene; V was cut back by 0 bases and J by 8 bases. Germline-derived CDR1 and CDR2 are MNHEY and SVGEGT. The CDR3 region is CASSYSSRGQEKLFF. The CDR3 DNA reads TGTGCCAGCAGTTACTCGAGCAGGGGGCAAGAAAAACTGTTTTTT.